This T cell receptor (beta chain) was recorded in a study of blood T cell repertoires in COVID-19. The protocol was immunoSEQ multiplex PCR, while the TCRdb copy is restricted to in-frame clones and leaves out a portion. The sample contains some 45,000 clones, about 85% of which appear only once. CDR3 length: 14 residues. V gave up 4 bases and J gave up 0 bases, with 7 bases separating them. CDR1 and CDR2 (germline): LGHDT, YNNKEL (reference sequence). The source of this sequence is a woman older than 75 with acute or convalescent COVID-19. V and J are TRBV3-1 (or the pseudogene TRBV3-2) and TRBJ1-3, with D uncertain. The sequencing sample was made of peripheral blood. The CDR3 sequence is CASSPLLSGNTIYF. The CDR3 coding sequence is TGTGCCAGCAGCCCTCTCCTCTCTGGAAACACCATATATTTT.